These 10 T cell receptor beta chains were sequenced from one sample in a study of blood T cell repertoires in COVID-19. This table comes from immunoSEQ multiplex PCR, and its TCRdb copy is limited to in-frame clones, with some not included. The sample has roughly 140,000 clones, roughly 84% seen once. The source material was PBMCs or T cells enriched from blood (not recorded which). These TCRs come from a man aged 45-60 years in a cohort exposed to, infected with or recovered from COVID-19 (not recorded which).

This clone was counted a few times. CDR3 sequence: CASSLDWGQGEKLFF. The CDR3 coding sequence is TGTGCCAGCAGCTTAGATTGGGGACAGGGTGAAAAACTGTTTTTT. The rearrangement uses TRBV11-2 and TRBJ1-4; 9 nucleotides match TRBD1. Germline assignment: CDR1 SGHAT and CDR2 FQNNGV. Trimming cost V 0 bases and J 7 bases; bases outside gene matches: 3. CDR3 size: 15 residues. The full variable domain, rest sourced from reference TRBV11-2 and TRBJ1-4, is EAGVAQSPRYKIIEKRQSVAFWCNPISGHATLYWYQQILGQGPKLLIQFQNNGVVDDSQLPKDRFSAERLKGVDSTLKIQPAKLEDSAVYLCASSLDWGQGEKLFFGSGTQLSVL.

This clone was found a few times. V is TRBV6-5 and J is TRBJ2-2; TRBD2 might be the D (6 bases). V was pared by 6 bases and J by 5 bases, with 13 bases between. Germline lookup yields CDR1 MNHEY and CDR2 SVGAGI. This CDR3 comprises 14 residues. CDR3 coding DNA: TGTGCCAGCAGCCGTACTAGCAGTACCGGGGAGCTGTTTTTT. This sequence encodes CASSRTSSTGELFF.

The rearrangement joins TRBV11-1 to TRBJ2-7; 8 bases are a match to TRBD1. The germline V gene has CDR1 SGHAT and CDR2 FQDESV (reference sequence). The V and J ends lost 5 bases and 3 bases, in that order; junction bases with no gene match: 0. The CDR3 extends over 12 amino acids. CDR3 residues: CASSGQGYEQYF. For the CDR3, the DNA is TGTGCCAGCAGCGGACAGGGCTACGAGCAGTACTTC.

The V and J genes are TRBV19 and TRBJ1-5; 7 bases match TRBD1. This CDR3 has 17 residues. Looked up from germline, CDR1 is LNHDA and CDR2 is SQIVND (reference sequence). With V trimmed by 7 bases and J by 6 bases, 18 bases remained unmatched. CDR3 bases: TGTGCCAGTACCACTATTCCTATTACAGGGGTCGGTCAGCCCCAGCATTTT. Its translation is CASTTIPITGVGQPQHF.

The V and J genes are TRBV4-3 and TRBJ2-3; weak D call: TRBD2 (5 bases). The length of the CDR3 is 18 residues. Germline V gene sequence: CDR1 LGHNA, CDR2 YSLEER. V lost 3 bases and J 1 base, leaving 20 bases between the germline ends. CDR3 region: CASSHPVGTADGTDTQYF. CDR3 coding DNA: TGCGCCAGCAGCCACCCGGTGGGTACAGCGGATGGCACAGATACGCAGTATTTT.

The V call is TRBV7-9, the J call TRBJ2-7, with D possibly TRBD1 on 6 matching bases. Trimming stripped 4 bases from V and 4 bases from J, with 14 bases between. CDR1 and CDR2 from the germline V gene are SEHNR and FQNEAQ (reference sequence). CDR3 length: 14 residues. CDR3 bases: TGTGCCAGCAGCTACGCCGGGACACTTTACGAGCAGTACTTC. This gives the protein CASSYAGTLYEQYF.

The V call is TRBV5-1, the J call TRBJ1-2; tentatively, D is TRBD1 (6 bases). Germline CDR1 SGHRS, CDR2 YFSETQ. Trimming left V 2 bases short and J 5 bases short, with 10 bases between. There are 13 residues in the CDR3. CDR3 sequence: CASSLRTVYGYTF. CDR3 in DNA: TGCGCCAGCAGCTTACGGACAGTTTATGGCTACACCTTC.

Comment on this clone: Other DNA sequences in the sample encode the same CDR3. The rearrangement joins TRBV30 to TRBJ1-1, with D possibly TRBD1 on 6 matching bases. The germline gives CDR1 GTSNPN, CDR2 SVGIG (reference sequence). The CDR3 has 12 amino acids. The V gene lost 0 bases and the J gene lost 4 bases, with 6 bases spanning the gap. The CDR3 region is CAWSVGGTEAFF. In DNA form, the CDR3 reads TGTGCCTGGAGTGTAGGGGGCACTGAAGCTTTCTTT.

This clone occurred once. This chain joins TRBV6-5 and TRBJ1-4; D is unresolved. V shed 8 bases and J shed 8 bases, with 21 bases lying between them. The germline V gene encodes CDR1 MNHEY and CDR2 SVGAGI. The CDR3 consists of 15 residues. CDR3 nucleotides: TGTGCCAGCCCCCCCCCTCGGGGAATGAAGGAAAAACTGTTTTTT. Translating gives CASPPPRGMKEKLFF.

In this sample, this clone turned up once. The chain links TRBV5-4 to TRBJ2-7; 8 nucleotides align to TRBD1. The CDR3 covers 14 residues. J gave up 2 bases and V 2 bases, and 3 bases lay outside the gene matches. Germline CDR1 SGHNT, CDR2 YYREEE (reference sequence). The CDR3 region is CASSLQGVPYEQYF. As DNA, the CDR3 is TGTGCCAGCAGCTTACAGGGGGTTCCCTACGAGCAGTACTTC.